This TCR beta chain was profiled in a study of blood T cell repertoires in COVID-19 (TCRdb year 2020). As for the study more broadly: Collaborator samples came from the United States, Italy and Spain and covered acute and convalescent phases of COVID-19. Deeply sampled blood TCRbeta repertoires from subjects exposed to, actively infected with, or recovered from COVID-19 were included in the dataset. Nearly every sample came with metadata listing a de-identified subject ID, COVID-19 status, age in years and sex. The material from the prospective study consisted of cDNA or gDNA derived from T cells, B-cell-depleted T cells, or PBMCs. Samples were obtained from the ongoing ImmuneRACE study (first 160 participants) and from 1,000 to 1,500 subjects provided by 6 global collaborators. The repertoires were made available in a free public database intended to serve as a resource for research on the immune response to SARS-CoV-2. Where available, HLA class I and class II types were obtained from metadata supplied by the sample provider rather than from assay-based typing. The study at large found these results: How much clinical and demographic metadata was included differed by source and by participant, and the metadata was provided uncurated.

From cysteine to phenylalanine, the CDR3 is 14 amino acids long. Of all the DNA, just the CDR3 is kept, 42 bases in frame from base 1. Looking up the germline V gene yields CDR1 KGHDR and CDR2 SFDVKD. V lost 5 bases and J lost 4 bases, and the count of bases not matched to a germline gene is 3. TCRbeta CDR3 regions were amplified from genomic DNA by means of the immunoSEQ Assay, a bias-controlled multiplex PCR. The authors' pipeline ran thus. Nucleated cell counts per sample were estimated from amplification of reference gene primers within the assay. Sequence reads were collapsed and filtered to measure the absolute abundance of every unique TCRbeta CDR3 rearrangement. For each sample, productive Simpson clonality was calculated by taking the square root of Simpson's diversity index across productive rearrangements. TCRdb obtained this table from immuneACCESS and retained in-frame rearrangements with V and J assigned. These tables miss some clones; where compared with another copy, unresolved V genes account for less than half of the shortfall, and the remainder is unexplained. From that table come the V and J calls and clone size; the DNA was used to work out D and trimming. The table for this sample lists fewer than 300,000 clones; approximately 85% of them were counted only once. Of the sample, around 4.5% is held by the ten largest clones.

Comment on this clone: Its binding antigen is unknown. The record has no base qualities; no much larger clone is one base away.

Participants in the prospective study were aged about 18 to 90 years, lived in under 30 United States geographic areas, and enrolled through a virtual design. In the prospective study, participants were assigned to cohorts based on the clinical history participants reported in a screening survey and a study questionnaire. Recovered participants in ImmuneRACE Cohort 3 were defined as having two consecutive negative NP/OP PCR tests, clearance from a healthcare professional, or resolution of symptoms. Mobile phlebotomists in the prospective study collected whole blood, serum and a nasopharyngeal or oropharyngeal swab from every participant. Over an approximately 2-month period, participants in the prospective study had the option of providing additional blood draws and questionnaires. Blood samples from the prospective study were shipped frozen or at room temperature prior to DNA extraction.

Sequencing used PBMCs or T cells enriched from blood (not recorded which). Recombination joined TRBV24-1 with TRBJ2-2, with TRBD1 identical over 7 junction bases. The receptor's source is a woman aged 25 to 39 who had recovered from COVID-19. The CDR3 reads CATSGDRFTGELFF. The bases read TGTGCCACCAGTGGGGACAGATTCACCGGGGAGCTGTTTTTT.